This TCR beta chain was documented in a study of blood T cell repertoires in COVID-19. Trimming shortened V by 4 bases and J by 1 base, and 10 bases separated the two germline ends. CDR3 length: 14 residues. The germline V gene has CDR1 SNHLY and CDR2 FYNNEI. All recovered Cohort 3 donors got two negative PCRs, got clearance, or saw symptom resolution. Authors' processing steps: Cell counts per sample came from amplifying reference gene primers. Measured with immunoSEQ multiplex PCR; TCRdb has only the in-frame clones, and not every one. V and J calls and clone size are as listed in that table; D and trimming were resolved from the DNA. The sample has about 180,000 clones, 80% to 90% seen once.

The specimen was PBMCs or T cells enriched from blood (not recorded which). V usage is TRBV2 and J usage is TRBJ1-1, with D perhaps TRBD1 (5 bases). This clonotype was obtained from a man aged 45 to 65 who had recovered from COVID-19. CDR3: CASSALQANTEAFF. As DNA, the CDR3 is TGTGCCAGCAGTGCATTACAGGCGAACACTGAAGCTTTCTTT.